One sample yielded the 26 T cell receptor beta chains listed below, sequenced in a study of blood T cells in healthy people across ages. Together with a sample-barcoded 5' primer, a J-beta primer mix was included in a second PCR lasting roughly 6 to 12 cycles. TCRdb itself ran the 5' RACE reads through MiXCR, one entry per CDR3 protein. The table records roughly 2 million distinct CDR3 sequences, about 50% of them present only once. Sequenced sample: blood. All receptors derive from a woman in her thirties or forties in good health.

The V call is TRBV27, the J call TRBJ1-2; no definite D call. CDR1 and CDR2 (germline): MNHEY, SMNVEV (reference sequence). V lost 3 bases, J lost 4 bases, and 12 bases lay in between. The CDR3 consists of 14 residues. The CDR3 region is CASSFVGTSYGYTF. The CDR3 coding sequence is TGTGCCAGCAGTTTTGTGGGAACTAGCTATGGCTACACCTTC.

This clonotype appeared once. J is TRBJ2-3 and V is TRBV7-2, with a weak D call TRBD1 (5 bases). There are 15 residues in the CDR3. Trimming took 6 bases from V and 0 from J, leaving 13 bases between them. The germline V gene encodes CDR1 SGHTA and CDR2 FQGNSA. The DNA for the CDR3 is TGTGCCAGCAGGACCTGGGGCTCGAGCACAGATACGCAGTATTTT. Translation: CASRTWGSSTDTQYF.

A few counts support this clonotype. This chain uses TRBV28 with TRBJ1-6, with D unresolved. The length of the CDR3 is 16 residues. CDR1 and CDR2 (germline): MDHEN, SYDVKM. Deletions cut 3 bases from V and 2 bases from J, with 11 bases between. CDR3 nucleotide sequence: TGTGCCAGCAGTTTTATCGGACGGGCCTATAATTCACCCCTCCACTTT. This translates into CASSFIGRAYNSPLHF.

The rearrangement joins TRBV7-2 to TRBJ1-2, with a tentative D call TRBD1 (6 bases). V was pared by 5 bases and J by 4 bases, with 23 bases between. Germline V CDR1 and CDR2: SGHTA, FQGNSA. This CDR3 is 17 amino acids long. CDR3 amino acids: CASSLPTDRSLGYGYTF. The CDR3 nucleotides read TGTGCCAGCAGCCTACCAACCGACAGGTCCTTGGGCTATGGCTACACCTTC.

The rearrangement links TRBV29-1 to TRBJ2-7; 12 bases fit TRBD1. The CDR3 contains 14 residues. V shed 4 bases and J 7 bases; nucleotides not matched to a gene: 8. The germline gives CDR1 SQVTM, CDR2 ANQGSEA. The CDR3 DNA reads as TGCAGCGTTGGTGGGACAGGGGGCCCCGGGGAGCAGTACTTC. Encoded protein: CSVGGTGGPGEQYF.

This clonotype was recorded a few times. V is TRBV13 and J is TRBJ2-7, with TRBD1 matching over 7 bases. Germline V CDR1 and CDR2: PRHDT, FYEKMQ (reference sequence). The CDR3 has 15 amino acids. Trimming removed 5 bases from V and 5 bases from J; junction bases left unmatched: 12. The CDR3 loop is CASSPTLTGFNEQYF. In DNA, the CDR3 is TGTGCCAGCAGCCCTACCCTGACAGGGTTTAACGAGCAGTACTTC.

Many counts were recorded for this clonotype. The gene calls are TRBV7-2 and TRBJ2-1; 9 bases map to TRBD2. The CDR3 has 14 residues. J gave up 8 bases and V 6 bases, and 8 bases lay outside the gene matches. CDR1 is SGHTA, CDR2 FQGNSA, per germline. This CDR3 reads CASRGLARAHEQFF. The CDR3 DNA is TGTGCCAGCAGGGGACTAGCCAGGGCCCATGAGCAGTTCTTC.

The CDR3 loop reads CASSHSRGGLRNEQFF. CDR3 nucleotide sequence: TGTGCCAGCAGCCATAGCCGGGGGGGTCTTAGGAATGAGCAGTTCTTC. The genes are TRBV7-2 and TRBJ2-1, with 8 bases matching TRBD2. CDR1 and CDR2 (germline): SGHTA, FQGNSA. V lost 5 bases and J lost 7; bases outside the gene matches: 13. CDR3 length equals 16 residues. The variable domain in full, completed from reference TRBV7-2 and TRBJ2-1, reads GAGVSQSPSNKVTEKGKDVELRCDPISGHTALYWYRQSLGQGLEFLIYFQGNSAPDKSGLPSDRFSAERTGGSVSTLTIQRTQQEDSAVYLCASSHSRGGLRNEQFFGPGTRLTVL.

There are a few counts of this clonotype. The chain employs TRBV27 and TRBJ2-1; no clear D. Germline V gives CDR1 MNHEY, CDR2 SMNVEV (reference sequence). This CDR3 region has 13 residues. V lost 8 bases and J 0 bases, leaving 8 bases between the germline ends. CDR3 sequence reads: CASGISSYNEQFF. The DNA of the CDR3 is TGTGCCAGCGGGATAAGCTCCTACAATGAGCAGTTCTTC.

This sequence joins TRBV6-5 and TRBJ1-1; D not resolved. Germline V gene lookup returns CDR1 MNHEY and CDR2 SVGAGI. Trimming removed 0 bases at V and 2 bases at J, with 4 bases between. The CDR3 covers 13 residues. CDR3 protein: CASSYSINTEAFF. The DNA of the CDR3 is TGTGCCAGCAGTTACTCAATTAACACTGAAGCTTTCTTT.

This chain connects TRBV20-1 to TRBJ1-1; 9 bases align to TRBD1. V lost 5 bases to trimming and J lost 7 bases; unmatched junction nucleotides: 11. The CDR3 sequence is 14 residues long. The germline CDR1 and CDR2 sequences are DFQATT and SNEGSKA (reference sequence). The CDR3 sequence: CSASKQGASGEAFF. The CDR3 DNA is TGCAGTGCTTCGAAACAGGGGGCCAGTGGTGAAGCTTTCTTT.

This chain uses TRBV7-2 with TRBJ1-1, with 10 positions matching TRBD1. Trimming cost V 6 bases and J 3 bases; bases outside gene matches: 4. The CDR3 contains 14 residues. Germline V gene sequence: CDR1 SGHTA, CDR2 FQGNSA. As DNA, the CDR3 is TGTGCCAGCAGTTCGGGACAGGGGTACACTGAAGCTTTCTTT. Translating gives CASSSGQGYTEAFF.

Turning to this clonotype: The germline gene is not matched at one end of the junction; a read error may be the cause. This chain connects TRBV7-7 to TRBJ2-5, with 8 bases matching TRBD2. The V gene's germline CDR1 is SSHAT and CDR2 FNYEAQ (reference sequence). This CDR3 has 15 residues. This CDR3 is CASSPFVAGKETQYF. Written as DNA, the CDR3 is TGTGCTAGCAGCCCTTTTGTAGCGGGGAAAGAGACCCAGTACTTC.

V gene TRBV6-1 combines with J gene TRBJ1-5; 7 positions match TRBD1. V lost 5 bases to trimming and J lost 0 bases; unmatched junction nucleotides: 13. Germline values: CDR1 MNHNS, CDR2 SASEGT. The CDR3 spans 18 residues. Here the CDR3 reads CASSPRDSKIYSNQPQHF. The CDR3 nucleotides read TGTGCCAGCAGTCCCCGGGACAGTAAAATTTATAGCAATCAGCCCCAGCATTTT.

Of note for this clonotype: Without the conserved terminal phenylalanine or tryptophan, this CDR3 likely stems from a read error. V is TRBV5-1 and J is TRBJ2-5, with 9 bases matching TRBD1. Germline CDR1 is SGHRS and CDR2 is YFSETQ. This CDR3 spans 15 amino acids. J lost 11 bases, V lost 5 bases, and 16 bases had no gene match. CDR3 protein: CASRGGTGPYNEQYI. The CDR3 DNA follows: TGCGCCAGCAGAGGCGGGACAGGGCCCTACAATGAGCAGTACATC.

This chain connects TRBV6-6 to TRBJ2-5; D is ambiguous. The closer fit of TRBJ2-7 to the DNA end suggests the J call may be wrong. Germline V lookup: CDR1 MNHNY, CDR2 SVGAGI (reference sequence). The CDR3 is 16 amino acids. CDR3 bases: TGTGCCAGCAGTTACTCCAACTCCGACCGCTCCTACGAGCAGTACTTC. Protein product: CASSYSNSDRSYEQYF.

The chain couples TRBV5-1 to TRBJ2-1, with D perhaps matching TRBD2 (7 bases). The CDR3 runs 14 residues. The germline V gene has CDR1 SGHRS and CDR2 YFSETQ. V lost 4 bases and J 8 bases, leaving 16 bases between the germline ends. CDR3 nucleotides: TGCGCCAGCAGCCCCCCGGGGGGCTGGGATGAGCAGTTCTTC. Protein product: CASSPPGGWDEQFF.

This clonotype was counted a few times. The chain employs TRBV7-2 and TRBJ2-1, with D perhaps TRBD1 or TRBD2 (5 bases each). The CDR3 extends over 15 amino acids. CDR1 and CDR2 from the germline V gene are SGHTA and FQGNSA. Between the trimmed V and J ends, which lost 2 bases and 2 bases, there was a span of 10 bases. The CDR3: CASSLRGDPYNEQFF. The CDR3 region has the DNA TGTGCCAGCAGCTTAAGAGGGGACCCCTACAATGAGCAGTTCTTC.

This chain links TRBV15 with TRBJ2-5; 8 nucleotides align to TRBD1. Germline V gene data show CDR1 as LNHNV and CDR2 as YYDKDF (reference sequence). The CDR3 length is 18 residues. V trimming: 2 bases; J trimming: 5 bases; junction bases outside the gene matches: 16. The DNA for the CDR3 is TGTGCCACCAGCAGATCTTCCTGGGACAGGACCATCCAGGAGACCCAGTACTTC. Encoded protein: CATSRSSWDRTIQETQYF.

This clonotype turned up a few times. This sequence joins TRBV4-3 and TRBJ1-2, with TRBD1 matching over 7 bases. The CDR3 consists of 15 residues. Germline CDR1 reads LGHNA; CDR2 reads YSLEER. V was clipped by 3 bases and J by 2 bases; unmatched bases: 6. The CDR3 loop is CASSQETGKNYGYTF. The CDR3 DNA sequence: TGCGCCAGCAGCCAGGAGACAGGGAAGAACTATGGCTACACCTTC.

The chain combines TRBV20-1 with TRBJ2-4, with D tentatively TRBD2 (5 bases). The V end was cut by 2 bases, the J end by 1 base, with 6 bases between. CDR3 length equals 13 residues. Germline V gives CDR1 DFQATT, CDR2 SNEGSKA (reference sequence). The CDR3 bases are TGCAGTGCTAGAAGGAGGGCCAAAAACATTCAGTACTTC. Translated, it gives CSARRRAKNIQYF.

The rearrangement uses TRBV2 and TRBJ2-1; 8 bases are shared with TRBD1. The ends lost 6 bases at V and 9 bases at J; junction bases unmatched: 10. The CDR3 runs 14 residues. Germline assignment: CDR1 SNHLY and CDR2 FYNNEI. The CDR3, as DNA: TGTGCCAGCAGCCGACCTACAACAGGGGGTGAGCAGTTCTTC. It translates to CASSRPTTGGEQFF.

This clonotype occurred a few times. DNA for the CDR3: TGTGCCAGCCTTCCCCGGGGAGATAGCTACGAGCAGTACTTC. This sequence encodes CASLPRGDSYEQYF. V and J are TRBV6-5 and TRBJ2-7, with D perhaps TRBD2 (5 bases). Germline V lookup: CDR1 MNHEY, CDR2 SVGAGI. The CDR3 is 14 amino acids. V gave up 8 bases and J gave up 3 bases, with 17 bases separating them.

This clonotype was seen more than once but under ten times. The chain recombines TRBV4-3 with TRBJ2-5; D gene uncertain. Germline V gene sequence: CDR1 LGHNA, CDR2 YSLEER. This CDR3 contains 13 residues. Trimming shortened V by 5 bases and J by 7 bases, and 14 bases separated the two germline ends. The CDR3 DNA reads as TGCGCCAGCAGCTACCGGCTAACTGGGACCCAGTACTTC. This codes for CASSYRLTGTQYF.

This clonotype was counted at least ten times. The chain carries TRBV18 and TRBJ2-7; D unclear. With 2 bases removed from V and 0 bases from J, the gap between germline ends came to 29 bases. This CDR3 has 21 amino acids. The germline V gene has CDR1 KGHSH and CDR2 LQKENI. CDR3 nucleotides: TGTGCCAGCTCACCAAGTATTGGGCAGGCTGCAAGTTCACCTATCTCCTACGAGCAGTACTTC. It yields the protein CASSPSIGQAASSPISYEQYF.

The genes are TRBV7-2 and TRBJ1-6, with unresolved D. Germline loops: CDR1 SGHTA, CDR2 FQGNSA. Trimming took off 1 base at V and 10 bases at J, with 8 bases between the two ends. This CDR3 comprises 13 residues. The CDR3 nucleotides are TGTGCCAGCAGCTTAGTGGTGGCCTCACCCCTCCACTTT. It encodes CASSLVVASPLHF.